This paragraph reports one T cell receptor (beta chain). The source of the sample is a study of beta chain features in type 1 diabetes. The authors reverse transcribed all of the isolated RNA, so sequencing captured expressed TCRB transcripts. Profiled with immunoSEQ multiplex PCR; TCRdb holds only in-frame clones, not every one. Here the sample spans 250,000 to 350,000 clones, 9.5% to 12% being singletons. This receptor was identified in a woman in her twenties or thirties in good health. The sequencing sample was made of naive CD4+ T cells from blood.

CDR3 in amino acids: CSVGGLFQETQYF. The CDR3 DNA follows: TGCAGCGTTGGTGGGCTCTTCCAAGAGACCCAGTACTTC. This sequence joins TRBV29-1 and TRBJ2-5; D is unresolved. The V end lost 4 bases, the J end lost 1 base, and 10 bases lay between the germline ends. The germline gives CDR1 SQVTM, CDR2 ANQGSEA. This CDR3 has 13 amino acids.